This T cell receptor beta chain was found in a study of tissue T cells after allogeneic stem cell transplantation. Study results and limitations: Across patients, clones rarely overlapped, yet motif clusters were shared tissue-specifically.

About this clone: Its antigen is unknown. Gene labels here are mouse ones. The read ends 1 residue early relative to the CDR3; the germline J gene fills the gap.

Germline V lookup: CDR1 KGHPV, CDR2 FQNQEV (reference sequence). Trimming cost V 3 bases and J 4 bases, with 10 bases left between them. This CDR3 comprises 13 residues. Time point described: mouse harvest day 7 after allogeneic transplant. Tail vein injection delivered 10^7 T-cell-depleted bone marrow cells and 10^6 splenic CD5+ T cells. Mice had MHC-mismatched B6 into BALB/c GVHD, sampled day 7 or 14. TCRbeta CDR3 was sequenced at survey depth with template counts. TCRdb's table, derived via immunoSEQ multiplex PCR, lists solely in-frame clones and lacks some. The sample includes thousands of clones, roughly half of them seen just once.

The TCR sequence derives from a female BALB/c mouse given C57BL/6 T cells with graft-versus-host disease after an allogeneic hematopoietic cell transplant. The chain recombines TRBV26 with TRBJ2-7, with D unclear. Sequenced: gut tissue. Partial CDR3 DNA: TGTGCCAGCAGTCTATCCGAAAGATATGAACAGTAC. Translating gives CASSLSERYEQY. The full CDR3 is CASSLSERYEQYF.